One sample yielded the 13 T cell receptor beta chains listed below, sequenced in a study of cytomegalovirus exposure and HLA in healthy donors. PCR amplification relied on 60 Vbeta primers (plus 13 Jbeta primers). The assay was immunoSEQ multiplex PCR, and TCRdb's table has in-frame clones only and misses some. Of about 160,000 clones listed, around 84% are singletons. Sample: PBMCs. The receptors were sampled from a man between 18 and 35 years old in good health and CMV-seronegative.

The chain links TRBV6-6 to TRBJ1-1, with D unresolved. This CDR3 has 12 amino acids. CDR1 is MNHNY, CDR2 SVGAGI, per germline (reference sequence). V lost 7 bases and J lost 4, with 10 bases in between. The CDR3 here is CASTLDFTEAFF. Here the CDR3 DNA reads TGTGCCAGCACCCTGGACTTCACTGAAGCTTTCTTT.

The count of this clone is one. The chain has TRBV6-5 and TRBJ1-5; no clear D. V shed 5 bases and J shed 11 bases, with 13 bases lying between them. The CDR3 consists of 12 residues. The V gene's germline CDR1 is MNHEY and CDR2 SVGAGI. CDR3 amino acids: CASSEMGTAQHF. In nucleotides, the CDR3 is TGTGCCAGCAGTGAAATGGGCACGGCCCAGCATTTT.

The chain links TRBV5-1 to TRBJ2-4, with 15 bases fitting TRBD2. V shed 4 bases and J 9 bases; nucleotides not matched to a gene: 5. Germline V CDR1 and CDR2: SGHRS, YFSETQ. This CDR3 is 15 amino acids long. The DNA for the CDR3 is TGCGCCAGCAGCACCGGGACTAGCGGGGGGAGCATTCAGTACTTC. Encoded protein: CASSTGTSGGSIQYF. The full variable domain, in which reference TRBV5-1 and TRBJ2-4 provide the parts outside the CDR3, is KAGVTQTPRYLIKTRGQQVTLSCSPISGHRSVSWYQQTPGQGLQFLFEYFSETQRNKGNFPGRFSGRQFSNSRSEMNVSTLELGDSALYLCASSTGTSGGSIQYFGAGTRLSVL.

The rearrangement uses TRBV7-2 and TRBJ2-2; D is undetermined. CDR3 size: 15 residues. Germline CDR1 reads SGHTA; CDR2 reads FQGNSA. V was trimmed by 3 bases and J by 7 bases, leaving 15 bases between them. The CDR3 spells CASSFEASQSGELFF. The CDR3 coding sequence is TGTGCCAGCAGCTTCGAAGCATCTCAAAGCGGGGAGCTGTTTTTT.

The chain joins TRBV5-1 to TRBJ1-6; TRBD1 matches 7 bases. Germline V CDR1 and CDR2: SGHRS, YFSETQ. The trim removed 8 bases at V and 3 bases at J, leaving 5 bases unmatched. The length of the CDR3 is 14 residues. Written as DNA, the CDR3 is TGCGCCAGTAGGGACAGTGGCTATAATTCACCCCTCCACTTT. This encodes CASRDSGYNSPLHF.

The rearrangement joins TRBV5-1 to TRBJ2-5; 7 bases align to TRBD2. The CDR3 runs to 14 residues. Germline CDR1 is SGHRS and CDR2 is YFSETQ. With V trimmed by 0 bases and J by 5 bases, 4 bases remained unmatched. CDR3 nucleotide sequence: TGCGCCAGCAGCTTGGGCAGCGGGACGGAGACCCAGTACTTC. Its translation is CASSLGSGTETQYF.

The table lists this clone with a few counts. This chain uses TRBV10-3 with TRBJ1-5; D remains ambiguous. Trimming removed 5 bases at V and 1 base at J, with 3 bases between. Looked up from germline, CDR1 is ENHRY and CDR2 is SYGVKD. This CDR3 has 12 amino acids. The CDR3 coding sequence is TGTGCCATCAGTCAAAGCAATCAGCCCCAGCATTTT. This encodes CAISQSNQPQHF.

The chain links TRBV18 to TRBJ1-2; D may be TRBD1 (5 bases). Germline CDR1 is KGHSH and CDR2 is LQKENI. The CDR3 has 15 amino acids. V was cut by 3 bases and J by 0 bases, with 11 bases left in between. DNA for the CDR3: TGTGCCAGCTCACCCGAGAAGGGGACTAACTATGGCTACACCTTC. It translates to CASSPEKGTNYGYTF.

This rearrangement joins TRBV5-6 to TRBJ1-2; TRBD1 might be the D (6 bases). Germline values: CDR1 SGHDT, CDR2 YYEEEE. Trimming removed 4 bases from V and 3 bases from J, with 16 bases in between. The CDR3 totals 15 residues. The DNA of the CDR3 is TGTGCCAGCAGCCGAGGGGGGGGCGCGGACTATGGCTACACCTTC. It codes for CASSRGGGADYGYTF.

The chain carries TRBV5-6 and TRBJ1-1; 7 bases map to TRBD1. The CDR3 covers 18 residues. Per germline, CDR1 SGHDT and CDR2 YYEEEE. Trimming took 4 bases from V and 3 from J; bases not matched to a gene: 18. As DNA, the CDR3 is TGTGCCAGCAGCCCTAACGGCCCTAACAGGGGAAGGGACACTGAAGCTTTCTTT. It codes for CASSPNGPNRGRDTEAFF.

The chain has TRBV5-1 and TRBJ2-7; TRBD1 matches 11 bases. CDR1 is SGHRS and CDR2 is YFSETQ in the germline V gene. The CDR3 runs 14 residues. V was clipped by 4 bases and J by 4 bases; unmatched bases: 4. CDR3 DNA: TGCGCCAGCAGCCTGGGACAGGGGGGGTACGAGCAGTACTTC. Its translation is CASSLGQGGYEQYF.

The gene calls are TRBV25-1 and TRBJ1-4; 7 nucleotides agree with TRBD1. This CDR3 comprises 16 residues. With V trimmed by 2 bases and J by 5 bases, 8 bases remained unmatched. Germline CDR1 MGHDK, CDR2 SYGVNS. The CDR3 sequence: CASSEPPATGNEKLFF. In DNA, the CDR3 is TGTGCCAGCAGTGAACCGCCCGCGACAGGGAATGAAAAACTGTTTTTT.

The chain combines TRBV7-6 with TRBJ2-7, with 8 bases matching TRBD2. The CDR3 runs to 16 residues. The junction had 8 bases not matched to a gene; V was cut back by 2 bases and J by 2 bases. The germline CDR1 and CDR2 sequences are SGHVS and FNYEAQ. The CDR3 coding sequence is TGTGCCAGCAGCTTACATTCCCGGGAGGGAGCCTACGAGCAGTACTTC. This codes for CASSLHSREGAYEQYF.